The 2 T cell receptor beta chains below come from one sample, sequenced in a study of cytotoxic CD8 clonotypes in ibrutinib-treated CLL. Some clones are missing from TCRdb's copy, which holds only in-frame ones; the method was immunoSEQ multiplex PCR. Seen here are some 310,000 clones, roughly 79% observed once, and the top ten hold 6.5% to 8.5%. Here the sequenced sample was PBMCs, taken before ibrutinib treatment. These receptors were taken from a human donor with chronic lymphocytic leukemia.

The rearrangement joins TRBV4-1 to TRBJ1-2; no definite D call. The CDR3 runs 14 residues. CDR1 MGHRA and CDR2 YSYEKL come from the germline V gene. V lost 1 base and J 8 bases, leaving 14 bases between the germline ends. The CDR3 is CASSQGETLGGYTF. CDR3 sequence (DNA): TGCGCCAGCAGCCAAGGCGAGACTTTGGGCGGCTACACCTTC.

The rearrangement uses TRBV6-1 and TRBJ2-3, with 14 bases lining up with TRBD2. The trim removed 2 bases at V and 5 bases at J, leaving 15 bases unmatched. Germline V gene lookup returns CDR1 MNHNS and CDR2 SASEGT. The CDR3 totals 20 residues. The CDR3 nucleotides are TGTGCCAGCAGTGAATCGTTTACTCAATCGGGGACTAGCGGGGGAGATACGCAGTATTTT. This gives the protein CASSESFTQSGTSGGDTQYF.